Shown below are 18 T cell receptor beta chains from a single sample sequenced in a study of cytomegalovirus exposure and HLA in healthy donors (dated by TCRdb to the late 2010s). To prepare the library, the immunoSEQ multiplex PCR assay was applied. A mixture of 60 forward primers for TCR Vbeta segments and 13 reverse primers for TCR Jbeta segments was used in the multiplex PCR. TCRdb provides this immuneACCESS table in a form limited to in-frame rearrangements. Some clones are lacking; in checked studies, under half of them reflect an unresolved V gene, and why the rest are absent is not known. For this sample the table gives 65,000 to 75,000 clones, of which 68% were detected only once. The ten most abundant clones make up 2% to 2.5% of the sample. The specimen was PBMCs. The origin of the receptors is a woman under 40 in good health and CMV-seronegative.

The V gene is TRBV19, the J gene TRBJ2-5, with D maybe TRBD1 (5 bases). Deletions cut 4 bases from V and 4 bases from J, with 13 bases between. Per germline, CDR1 LNHDA and CDR2 SQIVND (reference sequence). The CDR3 length is 14 residues. CDR3 residues: CASSTSTVRETQYF. CDR3 DNA: TGTGCCAGTAGTACCTCGACAGTAAGAGAGACCCAGTACTTC.

The chain uses TRBV9 and TRBJ2-1; possibly TRBD1 for D (6 bases). Germline V gene lookup returns CDR1 SGDLS and CDR2 YYNGEE. The CDR3 runs 16 residues. V lost 3 bases and J lost 0, with 13 bases in between. CDR3 residues: CASSATGHPSYNEQFF. Here the CDR3 DNA reads TGTGCCAGCAGCGCAACAGGGCACCCCTCCTACAATGAGCAGTTCTTC.

This clone showed up just once. The rearrangement links TRBV11-3 to TRBJ2-7; 7 nucleotides line up with TRBD1. Germline values: CDR1 SGHNT, CDR2 YENEEA. The V and J ends lost 5 bases and 3 bases, in that order; junction bases with no gene match: 4. The CDR3 contains 13 residues. CDR3 sequence (DNA): TGTGCCAGCAGCGAATACAGGGGCTACGAGCAGTACTTC. Residues: CASSEYRGYEQYF.

The chain carries TRBV18 and TRBJ2-3, with 9 bases aligning to TRBD2. From germline, CDR1 is KGHSH and CDR2 LQKENI. CDR3 length: 16 amino acids. V was pared by 1 base and J by 2 bases, with 4 bases of the junction left unmatched. CDR3 DNA: TGTGCCAGCTCACCACGGCGGGGGGGCAACACAGATACGCAGTATTTT. It specifies CASSPRRGGNTDTQYF.

V gene TRBV28 combines with J gene TRBJ2-1; 8 bases map to TRBD2. This CDR3 comprises 17 residues. V was clipped by 1 base and J by 7 bases; unmatched bases: 12. The germline V gene has CDR1 MDHEN and CDR2 SYDVKM. The CDR3 DNA sequence: TGTGCCAGCAGTTTATCGTACTTGGGCCGGGGGGGAAATGAGCAGTTCTTC. Its translation: CASSLSYLGRGGNEQFF.

The V and J genes are TRBV11-2 and TRBJ2-4; possible D gene TRBD1, 5 bases. Trimming removed 0 bases from V and 6 bases from J, with 9 bases in between. The CDR3 runs 14 residues. Germline loops: CDR1 SGHAT, CDR2 FQNNGV. The CDR3 DNA is TGTGCCAGCAGCTTAGAAAGGACATCAAACATTCAGTACTTC. This encodes CASSLERTSNIQYF.

The V call is TRBV6-5, the J call TRBJ2-5, with D possibly matching TRBD2 (6 bases). The germline gives CDR1 MNHEY, CDR2 SVGAGI. The CDR3 extends over 14 amino acids. V was cut by 5 bases and J by 0 bases, with 10 bases left in between. CDR3 in amino acids: CASSARDYQETQYF. As DNA, the CDR3 is TGTGCCAGCAGTGCCCGGGACTACCAAGAGACCCAGTACTTC.

The V gene is TRBV30, the J gene TRBJ2-1; D remains unclear. Between the trimmed V and J ends, which lost 0 bases and 4 bases, there was a span of 22 bases. This CDR3 has 18 amino acids. Per germline, CDR1 GTSNPN and CDR2 SVGIG (reference sequence). CDR3 residues: CAWSVRSIPPSVYNEQFF. CDR3 in DNA: TGTGCCTGGAGTGTGCGGTCGATCCCCCCCTCGGTATACAATGAGCAGTTCTTC.

The chain joins TRBV27 to TRBJ2-3, with D perhaps matching TRBD2 (5 bases). Germline V gene data show CDR1 as MNHEY and CDR2 as SMNVEV (reference sequence). This CDR3 spans 14 amino acids. V lost 6 bases and J lost 0, with 10 bases in between. CDR3 loop: CASRTLGSTDTQYF. Here the CDR3 DNA reads TGTGCCAGCAGGACACTAGGGAGCACAGATACGCAGTATTTT.

The chain is built from TRBV12-2 and TRBJ1-5; the table gives TRBD1 as D, unverified against the DNA. TRBV12-2 is described as a pseudogene. The CDR3 extends over 16 amino acids. The CDR3 reads CASRLAQRTGVQPQHF. As DNA, the CDR3 is TGTGCAAGTCGCTTAGCGCAGCGGACAGGGGTCCAGCCCCAGCATTTT.

V and J are TRBV18 and TRBJ2-3, with 7 nucleotides matching TRBD1. CDR1 is KGHSH and CDR2 is LQKENI in the germline V gene. V lost 5 bases and J lost 3; bases outside the gene matches: 8. There are 15 residues in the CDR3. The CDR3 sequence: CASSGTGALTDTQYF. CDR3 coding DNA: TGTGCCAGCTCAGGAACAGGGGCCCTAACAGATACGCAGTATTTT.

Concerning this clone itself: A much larger clone differs from this one at a single base, so this may be a read error. The chain recombines TRBV6-5 with TRBJ2-7, with TRBD2 matching 7 bases. Trimming took 2 bases from V and 8 from J; bases not matched to a gene: 12. Germline loops: CDR1 MNHEY, CDR2 SVGAGI. CDR3 length: 15 amino acids. The CDR3 spells CASSYGAGLPYQQYF. In DNA, the CDR3 is TGTGCCAGCAGTTACGGGGCGGGACTACCTTACCAGCAGTACTTC.

The CDR3 loop reads CAAVRDYNSPLHF. Here the CDR3 DNA reads TGTGCCGCCGTCCGCGACTATAATTCACCCCTCCACTTT. The chain is built from TRBV10-3 and TRBJ1-6; D not resolved. V was trimmed by 11 bases and J by 3 bases, leaving 11 bases between them. The CDR3 has 13 amino acids. Looked up from germline, CDR1 is ENHRY and CDR2 is SYGVKD.

In DNA, the CDR3 is TGTGCCAGCAGTCCTCTGGACAGGGAGGATGAAAAACTGTTTTTT. Translating it yields CASSPLDREDEKLFF. The chain couples TRBV28 to TRBJ1-4; 8 nucleotides agree with TRBD1. Losses at the gene ends were 5 bases for V and 6 bases for J; bases not matched to a gene: 8. There are 15 residues in the CDR3. Per the germline V gene, CDR1 is MDHEN and CDR2 is SYDVKM.

The V gene is TRBV19, the J gene TRBJ1-5, with TRBD1 matching 7 bases. The J segment lost 6 bases and the V segment lost 7 bases, leaving 12 bases of the junction unmatched. From germline, CDR1 is LNHDA and CDR2 SQIVND (reference sequence). The CDR3 sequence is 15 residues long. The CDR3 loop is CASTLGDRAAQPQHF. The CDR3 DNA is TGTGCCAGTACCCTAGGCGACAGGGCGGCTCAGCCCCAGCATTTT.

This rearrangement joins TRBV9 to TRBJ2-1; TRBD2 agrees at 8 bases. CDR1 and CDR2 (germline): SGDLS, YYNGEE. There are 17 residues in the CDR3. Trimming took 0 bases from V and 4 from J; bases not matched to a gene: 9. The CDR3 coding sequence is TGTGCCAGCAGCGTAGGGGCGGGGGGCGTAATATACAATGAGCAGTTCTTC. Translating gives CASSVGAGGVIYNEQFF.

A single count supports this clone. This chain uses TRBV5-1 with TRBJ2-2, with D perhaps matching TRBD1 (6 bases). The germline gives CDR1 SGHRS, CDR2 YFSETQ. The CDR3 is 15 residues long. V lost 3 bases to trimming and J lost 4 bases, with 13 bases between them. CDR3 sequence (DNA): TGCGCCAGCAGCTACCCAGTCAGGGGCACCGGGGAGCTGTTTTTT. Protein product: CASSYPVRGTGELFF. The full variable domain, with the rest looked up from reference TRBV5-1 and TRBJ2-2, is KAGVTQTPRYLIKTRGQQVTLSCSPISGHRSVSWYQQTPGQGLQFLFEYFSETQRNKGNFPGRFSGRQFSNSRSEMNVSTLELGDSALYLCASSYPVRGTGELFFGEGSRLTVL.

The chain has TRBV11-3 and TRBJ1-1, with 7 bases that match TRBD1. J was trimmed by 4 bases and V by 5 bases; bases with no gene match: 13. The CDR3 sequence is 16 residues long. CDR1 and CDR2 from the germline V gene are SGHNT and YENEEA. The CDR3 spells CASSPRQGHEFTEAFF. CDR3 nucleotides: TGTGCCAGCAGCCCAAGACAGGGTCACGAGTTCACTGAAGCTTTCTTT.